One and the same sample provided the 16 T cell receptor beta chains below, sequenced in a study of Ad26.COV2.S vaccination and SARS-CoV-2 variants. Treatment of the sample: over 15 received Ad26.COV2.S at low or high dose, single or two shots; several received placebo; per-sample allocation not given. The investigators took samples on day 63 after the first vaccine or placebo injection. TCRdb's copy holds only in-frame clones and misses some; the assay was immunoSEQ multiplex PCR. The sample has 380,000 or so clones; more than 85% are singletons. The sample was peripheral blood, taken in a trial of Ad26.COV2.S vaccine versus placebo. These receptors all come from a person between 18 and 59 years old who received the Ad26.COV2.S COVID-19 vaccine or a placebo.

The rearrangement links TRBV12-3 or TRBV12-4 to TRBJ2-5; unclear D gene. With 6 bases removed from V and 3 bases from J, the gap between germline ends came to 11 bases. The CDR3 is made up of 13 amino acids. The CDR3, as DNA: TGTGCCAGCAGGATTCGACGGGAAGAGACCCAGTACTTC. This encodes CASRIRREETQYF.

The CDR3 DNA reads TGCGCCAGCAGCCCAGCAGGGGAGGTAAATTCACCCCTCCACTTT. It codes for CASSPAGEVNSPLHF. This sequence joins TRBV5-1 and TRBJ1-6; maybe TRBD1 (6 bases). Germline V gene sequence: CDR1 SGHRS, CDR2 YFSETQ. This CDR3 has 15 residues. The germline V and J ends were trimmed by 4 bases and 7 bases, with 15 bases remaining between them.

The chain carries TRBV6-5 and TRBJ2-7; the match to TRBD2 covers 8 bases. The CDR3 extends over 14 amino acids. Unmatched junction bases numbered 4, after V lost 3 bases and J lost 3 bases. Germline assignment: CDR1 MNHEY and CDR2 SVGAGI. CDR3 residues: CASSYSAGDYEQYF. The CDR3 nucleotides are TGTGCCAGCAGTTATTCAGCGGGAGACTACGAGCAGTACTTC.

V gene TRBV14 combines with J gene TRBJ2-7; D ambiguous. With 2 bases removed from V and 5 bases from J, the gap between germline ends came to 13 bases. The CDR3 extends over 14 amino acids. Germline CDR1 is SGHDN and CDR2 is FVKESK. This CDR3 is CASSQRQVIDEQYF. DNA for the CDR3: TGTGCCAGCAGCCAAAGGCAGGTCATCGACGAGCAGTACTTC.

The chain recombines TRBV9 with TRBJ1-1; 7 nucleotides line up with TRBD1. The V segment lost 3 bases and the J segment 12 bases; nucleotides outside the gene matches: 8. The CDR3 runs to 12 residues. Per germline, CDR1 SGDLS and CDR2 YYNGEE. CDR3 nucleotides: TGTGCCAGCAGCGGACAGGGCCGTCCCCCTTTCTTT. Protein product: CASSGQGRPPFF.

The V and J genes are TRBV30 and TRBJ2-3; 12 bases match TRBD2. Germline V CDR1 and CDR2: GTSNPN, SVGIG (reference sequence). The J segment lost 4 bases and the V segment lost 6 bases, leaving 5 bases of the junction unmatched. The CDR3 totals 14 residues. The CDR3 bases are TGTGCCTGCAGACTAGCGGGAGAACCAGATACGCAGTATTTT. This gives the protein CACRLAGEPDTQYF.

The V and J genes are TRBV6-5 and TRBJ2-7, with 9 bases fitting TRBD2. V dropped 10 bases and J dropped 0; count of bases not matched to a gene: 10. Germline lookup yields CDR1 MNHEY and CDR2 SVGAGI. The CDR3 length is 15 residues. The CDR3 DNA is TGTGCCACCACCCGACTAGCGGATAGCTCCTACGAGCAGTACTTC. Its protein product is CATTRLADSSYEQYF.

This chain links TRBV6-1 with TRBJ1-5; D gene uncertain. Germline V CDR1 and CDR2: MNHNS, SASEGT. This CDR3 is 15 amino acids long. Trimming cost V 0 bases and J 5 bases, with 11 bases left between them. The CDR3 loop reads CASSEALGNHQPQHF. For the CDR3, the DNA is TGTGCCAGCAGTGAAGCGCTGGGGAATCATCAGCCCCAGCATTTT.

The V gene is TRBV14, the J gene TRBJ2-7, with TRBD1 matching over 8 bases. Germline-derived CDR1 and CDR2 are SGHDN and FVKESK. With 0 bases clipped from V and 4 bases from J, the junction kept 2 bases outside the gene matches. This CDR3 region has 14 residues. This chain's CDR3 is CASSQEDRAYEQYF. The CDR3 nucleotides read TGTGCCAGCAGCCAAGAGGACAGGGCGTACGAGCAGTACTTC.

This clone was detected once. The chain joins TRBV6-2 or TRBV6-3 to TRBJ1-1; 7 bases line up with TRBD1. J was trimmed by 7 bases and V by 6 bases; bases with no gene match: 8. The CDR3 has 13 amino acids. Germline lookup yields CDR1 MNHEY and CDR2 SVGEGT. Here the CDR3 reads CASSSDRVREAFF. The CDR3 DNA reads TGTGCCAGCAGCTCCGACAGGGTGCGTGAAGCTTTCTTT.

The J gene is TRBJ1-2, the V gene TRBV18; no reliable D call. The CDR3 consists of 13 residues. Germline V gene data show CDR1 as KGHSH and CDR2 as LQKENI. Between the trimmed V and J ends, which lost 2 bases and 7 bases, there was a span of 11 bases. The CDR3 region is CASSPKENSGYTF. DNA of the CDR3: TGTGCCAGCTCACCAAAGGAGAACAGTGGCTACACCTTC.

The chain employs TRBV19 and TRBJ2-3; 8 nucleotides line up with TRBD2. This CDR3 spans 14 amino acids. The ends lost 7 bases at V and 2 bases at J; junction bases unmatched: 5. CDR1 and CDR2 (germline): LNHDA, SQIVND (reference sequence). The CDR3 DNA reads TGTGCCAGTACTATTAGCGGGGCCACAGATACGCAGTATTTT. Its protein product is CASTISGATDTQYF.

This chain uses TRBV4-2 with TRBJ1-5; 11 nucleotides align to TRBD1. This CDR3 comprises 18 residues. From germline, CDR1 is LGHNA and CDR2 YNFKEQ. J was trimmed by 4 bases and V by 1 base; bases with no gene match: 9. The CDR3 is CASSQAWTGGRGNQPQHF. CDR3 DNA: TGTGCCAGCAGCCAAGCATGGACAGGGGGCCGGGGAAATCAGCCCCAGCATTTT.

This clone was detected only once. This chain joins TRBV27 and TRBJ2-1; D may be TRBD2 (5 bases). V lost 4 bases and J lost 7, with 8 bases in between. CDR3 length equals 12 residues. Germline CDR1 reads MNHEY; CDR2 reads SMNVEV (reference sequence). CDR3 in DNA: TGTGCCAGCAGTTCTAGCCTAAATGAGCAGTTCTTC. Amino acid sequence: CASSSSLNEQFF.

This rearrangement joins TRBV19 to TRBJ2-1; TRBD1 agrees at 9 bases. V shed 6 bases, J shed 3 bases, and the junction held 9 bases outside the gene matches. CDR1 is LNHDA and CDR2 is SQIVND in the germline V gene (reference sequence). The CDR3 is 16 amino acids. The CDR3: CASRTTGGGLYNEQFF. CDR3 coding DNA: TGTGCCAGTAGGACCACAGGGGGCGGGCTCTACAATGAGCAGTTCTTC.

CDR3: CASSSRDGNYEQYF. Here the CDR3 DNA reads TGTGCCAGCAGCTCCCGGGACGGCAACTACGAGCAGTACTTC. The J gene is TRBJ2-7, the V gene TRBV5-6; D is possibly TRBD1 or TRBD2 (5 bases each). Trimming pared 3 bases from V and 3 bases from J, leaving 13 bases between. The CDR3 runs to 14 residues. Germline CDR1 and CDR2: SGHDT and YYEEEE.